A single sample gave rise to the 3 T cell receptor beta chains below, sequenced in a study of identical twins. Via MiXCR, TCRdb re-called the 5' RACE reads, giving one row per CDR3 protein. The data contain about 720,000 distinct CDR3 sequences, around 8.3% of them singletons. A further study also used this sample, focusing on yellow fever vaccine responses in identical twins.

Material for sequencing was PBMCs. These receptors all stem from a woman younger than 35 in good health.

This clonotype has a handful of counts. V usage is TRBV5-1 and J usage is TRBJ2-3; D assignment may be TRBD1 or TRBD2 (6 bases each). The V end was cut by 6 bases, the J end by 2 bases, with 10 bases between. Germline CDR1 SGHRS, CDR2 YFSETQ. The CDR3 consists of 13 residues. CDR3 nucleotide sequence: TGCGCCAGCAAGGAGGGGGTCACAGATACGCAGTATTTT. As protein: CASKEGVTDTQYF. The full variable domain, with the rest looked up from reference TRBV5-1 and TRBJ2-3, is KAGVTQTPRYLIKTRGQQVTLSCSPISGHRSVSWYQQTPGQGLQFLFEYFSETQRNKGNFPGRFSGRQFSNSRSEMNVSTLELGDSALYLCASKEGVTDTQYFGPGTRLTVL.

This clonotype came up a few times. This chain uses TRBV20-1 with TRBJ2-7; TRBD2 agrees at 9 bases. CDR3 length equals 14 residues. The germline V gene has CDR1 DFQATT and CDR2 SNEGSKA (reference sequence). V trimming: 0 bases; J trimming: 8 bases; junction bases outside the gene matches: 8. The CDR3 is CSARDYLAGLQQYF. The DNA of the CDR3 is TGCAGTGCTAGAGATTACCTAGCGGGATTGCAGCAGTACTTC.

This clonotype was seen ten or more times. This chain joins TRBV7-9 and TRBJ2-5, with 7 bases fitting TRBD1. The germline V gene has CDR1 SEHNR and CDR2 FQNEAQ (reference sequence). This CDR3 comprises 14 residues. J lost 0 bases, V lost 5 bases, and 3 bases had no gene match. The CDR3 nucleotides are TGTGCCAGCAGCCCGGGACAGTACCAAGAGACCCAGTACTTC. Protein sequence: CASSPGQYQETQYF. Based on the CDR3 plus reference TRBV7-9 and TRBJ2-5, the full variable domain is DTGVSQNPRHKITKRGQNVTFRCDPISEHNRLYWYRQTLGQGPEFLTYFQNEAQLEKSRLLSDRFSAERPKGSFSTLEIQRTEQGDSAMYLCASSPGQYQETQYFGPGTRLLVL.